The clone carrying this T cell receptor (beta chain) has only a few counts. The data were taken from a study of HIV-infected patients and healthy controls. MiXCR, applied by TCRdb to the 5' RACE reads, yields one record per CDR3 protein. The sample contains tens of thousands of distinct CDR3 sequences, roughly a sixth of which appear only once. The TCR comes from a human donor in good health. The sample comprised CD4+ T cells from blood.

The CDR3 DNA is TGTGCCAGCAGGATGGGAGGGCGAATGGGTCAGCCCCAGCATTTT. Its protein product is CASRMGGRMGQPQHF. V usage is TRBV27 and J usage is TRBJ1-5, with unresolved D. The CDR3 runs 15 residues. Germline V gene lookup returns CDR1 MNHEY and CDR2 SMNVEV (reference sequence). The germline V and J ends were trimmed by 6 bases and 6 bases, with 18 bases remaining between them.